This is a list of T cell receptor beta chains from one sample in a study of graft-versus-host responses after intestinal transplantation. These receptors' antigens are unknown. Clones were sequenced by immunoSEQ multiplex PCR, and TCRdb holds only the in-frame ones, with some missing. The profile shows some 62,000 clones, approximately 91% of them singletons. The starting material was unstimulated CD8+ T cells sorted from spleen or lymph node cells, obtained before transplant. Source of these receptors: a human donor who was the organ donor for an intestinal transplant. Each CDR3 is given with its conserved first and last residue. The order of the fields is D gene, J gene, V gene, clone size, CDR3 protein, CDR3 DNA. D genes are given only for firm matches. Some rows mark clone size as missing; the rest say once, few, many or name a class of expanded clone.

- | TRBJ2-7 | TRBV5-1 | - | CASSPMVRGPYEQYF | TGCGCCAGCAGCCCCATGGTGCGGGGCCCCTACGAGCAGTACTTC
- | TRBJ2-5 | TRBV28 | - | CASSPDCCQETQYF | TGTGCCAGCAGCCCGGACTGTTGCCAAGAGACCCAGTACTTC
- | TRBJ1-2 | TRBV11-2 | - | CASSLGGGRSYTF | TGTGCCAGCAGCTTAGGAGGCGGCCGTTCCTACACCTTC
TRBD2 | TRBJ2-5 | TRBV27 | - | CASSLAGGPEEQYF | TGTGCCAGCAGTCTGGCGGGAGGGCCTGAGGAGCAGTACTTC
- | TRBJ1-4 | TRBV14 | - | CASSQEGADNEKLFF | TGTGCCAGCAGCCAAGAAGGGGCAGATAATGAAAAACTGTTTTTT
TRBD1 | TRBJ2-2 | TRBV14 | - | CASSLQGAGTGELFF | TGTGCCAGCAGCCTACAGGGGGCGGGTACCGGGGAGCTGTTTTTT
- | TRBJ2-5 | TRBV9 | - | CASSSQREIPQETQYF | TGTGCCAGCAGTTCCCAACGGGAGATCCCGCAAGAGACCCAGTACTTC
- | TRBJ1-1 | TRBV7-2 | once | CASSLAPGSGEAFF | TGTGCCAGCAGCTTAGCCCCAGGGTCTGGGGAAGCTTTCTTT
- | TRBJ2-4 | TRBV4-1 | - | CASSLYYFPILAKNIQYF | TGCGCCAGCAGCCTCTATTATTTCCCGATACTAGCCAAAAACATTCAGTACTTC
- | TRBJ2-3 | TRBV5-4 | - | CASSPSNRVLRTDTQYF | TGTGCCAGCAGCCCATCCAACAGGGTTTTGAGGACAGATACGCAGTATTTT
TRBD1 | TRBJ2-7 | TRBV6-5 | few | CASSLGTGREQYF | TGTGCCAGCAGTTTAGGGACAGGGCGGGAGCAGTACTTC